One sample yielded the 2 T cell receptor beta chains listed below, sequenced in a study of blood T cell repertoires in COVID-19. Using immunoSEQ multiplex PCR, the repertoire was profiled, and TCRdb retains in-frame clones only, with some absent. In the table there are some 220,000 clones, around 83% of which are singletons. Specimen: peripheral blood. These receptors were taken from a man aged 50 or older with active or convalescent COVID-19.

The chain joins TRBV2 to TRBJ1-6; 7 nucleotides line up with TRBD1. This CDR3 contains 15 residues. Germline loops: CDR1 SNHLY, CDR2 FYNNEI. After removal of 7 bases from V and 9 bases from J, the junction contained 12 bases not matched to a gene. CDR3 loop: CASTGTAKGVSPLHF. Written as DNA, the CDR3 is TGTGCCAGCACGGGGACAGCTAAGGGGGTTTCACCCCTCCACTTT.

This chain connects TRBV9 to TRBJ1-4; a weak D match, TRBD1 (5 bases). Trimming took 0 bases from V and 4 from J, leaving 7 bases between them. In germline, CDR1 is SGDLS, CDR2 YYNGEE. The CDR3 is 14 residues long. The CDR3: CASSVAGNNEKLFF. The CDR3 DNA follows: TGTGCCAGCAGCGTAGCAGGGAATAATGAAAAACTGTTTTTT.